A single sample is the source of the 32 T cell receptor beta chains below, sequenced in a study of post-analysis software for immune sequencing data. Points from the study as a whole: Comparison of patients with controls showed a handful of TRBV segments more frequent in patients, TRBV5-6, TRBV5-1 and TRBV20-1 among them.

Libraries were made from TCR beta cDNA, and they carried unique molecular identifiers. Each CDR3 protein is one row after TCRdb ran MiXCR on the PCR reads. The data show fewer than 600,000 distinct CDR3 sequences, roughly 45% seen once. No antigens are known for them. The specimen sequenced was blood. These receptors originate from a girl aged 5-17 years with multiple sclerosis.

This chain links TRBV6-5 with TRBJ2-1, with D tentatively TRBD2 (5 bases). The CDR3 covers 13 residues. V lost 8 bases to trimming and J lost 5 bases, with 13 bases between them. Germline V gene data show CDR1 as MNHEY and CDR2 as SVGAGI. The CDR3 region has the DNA TGTGCCAGCGGAGGTCGTCAGAACAATGAGCAGTTCTTC. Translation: CASGGRQNNEQFF.

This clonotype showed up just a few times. CDR3 in amino acids: CASSSSGRAGNEQFF. In nucleotides, the CDR3 is TGTGCCAGCAGCTCTAGCGGGAGGGCCGGCAATGAGCAGTTCTTC. The chain combines TRBV27 with TRBJ2-1; 12 bases are shared with TRBD2. Germline values: CDR1 MNHEY, CDR2 SMNVEV (reference sequence). The ends lost 6 bases at V and 6 bases at J; junction bases unmatched: 6. CDR3 size: 15 residues.

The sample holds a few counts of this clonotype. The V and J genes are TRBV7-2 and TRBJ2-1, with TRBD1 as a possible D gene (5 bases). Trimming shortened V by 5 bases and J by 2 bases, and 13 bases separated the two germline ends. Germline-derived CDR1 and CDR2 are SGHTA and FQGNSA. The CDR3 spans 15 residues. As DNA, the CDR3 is TGTGCCAGCAGCCCTCAGGGCGCGGCCTACAATGAGCAGTTCTTC. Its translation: CASSPQGAAYNEQFF.

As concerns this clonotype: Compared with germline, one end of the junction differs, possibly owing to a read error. CDR3 sequence: CVSSLGKDLNTEAFF. The CDR3 nucleotides read TGCGTCAGCAGCTTGGGGAAGGACCTGAACACTGAAGCTTTCTTT. This chain joins TRBV5-1 and TRBJ1-1, with no clear D. Germline CDR1 is SGHRS and CDR2 is YFSETQ. The CDR3 spans 15 residues.

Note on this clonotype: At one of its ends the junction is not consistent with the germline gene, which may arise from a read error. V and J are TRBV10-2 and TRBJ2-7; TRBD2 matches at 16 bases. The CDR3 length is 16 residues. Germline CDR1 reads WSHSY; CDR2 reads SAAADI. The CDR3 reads CAAPGLAGGQVYDQYF. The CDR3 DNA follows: TGTGCCGCCCCGGGACTAGCGGGGGGGCAGGTCTACGATCAGTACTTC.

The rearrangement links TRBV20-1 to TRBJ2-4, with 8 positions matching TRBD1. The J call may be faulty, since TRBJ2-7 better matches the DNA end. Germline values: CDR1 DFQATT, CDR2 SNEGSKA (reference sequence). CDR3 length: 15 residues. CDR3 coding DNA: TGCAGTGCTAGAGAAGTGGCAGGGGGCCCTTCCGAGCAGTACTTC. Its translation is CSAREVAGGPSEQYF.

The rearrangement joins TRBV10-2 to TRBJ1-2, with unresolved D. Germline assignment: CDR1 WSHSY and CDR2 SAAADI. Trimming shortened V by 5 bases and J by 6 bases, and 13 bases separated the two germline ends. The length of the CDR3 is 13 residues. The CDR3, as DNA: TGCGCCAGCAGTTCCTTAAGGGTGGATGGCTACACCTTC. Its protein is CASSSLRVDGYTF.

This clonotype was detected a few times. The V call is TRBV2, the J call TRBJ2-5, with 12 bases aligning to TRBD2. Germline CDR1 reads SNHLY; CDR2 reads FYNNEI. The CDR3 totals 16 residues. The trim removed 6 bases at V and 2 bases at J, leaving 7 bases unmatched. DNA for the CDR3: TGTGCCAGCAGGACTAGCGGGAGTGTGTGGCAAGAGACCCAGTACTTC. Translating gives CASRTSGSVWQETQYF.

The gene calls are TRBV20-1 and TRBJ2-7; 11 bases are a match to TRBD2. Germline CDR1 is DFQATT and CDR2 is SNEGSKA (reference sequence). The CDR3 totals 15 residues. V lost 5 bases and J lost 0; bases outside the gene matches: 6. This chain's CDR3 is CSALSGRALSYEQYF. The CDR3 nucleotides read TGCAGTGCTCTTAGCGGGAGGGCCCTCTCCTACGAGCAGTACTTC.

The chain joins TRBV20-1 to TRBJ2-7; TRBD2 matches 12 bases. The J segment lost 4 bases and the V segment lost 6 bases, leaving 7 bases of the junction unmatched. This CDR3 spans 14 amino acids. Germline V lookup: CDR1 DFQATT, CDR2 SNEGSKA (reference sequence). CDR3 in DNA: TGCAGTGCAAAATTGACTAGCGGGGGTTACGAGCAGTACTTC. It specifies CSAKLTSGGYEQYF.

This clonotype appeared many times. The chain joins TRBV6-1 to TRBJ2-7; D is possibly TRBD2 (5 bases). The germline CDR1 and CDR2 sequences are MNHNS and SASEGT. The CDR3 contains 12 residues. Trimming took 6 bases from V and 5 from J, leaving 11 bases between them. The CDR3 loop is CASRRPGDEQYF. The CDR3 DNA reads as TGTGCCAGCAGACGTCCCGGGGACGAGCAGTACTTC.

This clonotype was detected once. Here the CDR3 reads CAGRLGGRNEQFF. As DNA, the CDR3 is TGTGCCGGACGTCTGGGGGGCCGCAATGAGCAGTTCTTC. This chain joins TRBV7-9 and TRBJ2-1; D possibly matches TRBD1 or TRBD2 (6 bases each). Looked up from germline, CDR1 is SEHNR and CDR2 is FQNEAQ (reference sequence). This CDR3 contains 13 residues. V lost 11 bases and J lost 6, with 17 bases in between.

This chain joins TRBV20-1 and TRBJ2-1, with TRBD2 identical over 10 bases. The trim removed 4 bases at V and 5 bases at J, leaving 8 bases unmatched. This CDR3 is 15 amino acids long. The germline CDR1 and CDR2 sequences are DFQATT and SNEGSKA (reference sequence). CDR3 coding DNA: TGCAGTGCTACCCGCCGGACTAGCGGTCACAATGAGCAGTTCTTC. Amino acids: CSATRRTSGHNEQFF.

The CDR3: CASSPDGDRGREQYF. The CDR3 DNA follows: TGCGCCAGCAGCCCAGATGGGGACAGGGGGCGCGAGCAGTACTTC. This rearrangement joins TRBV5-1 to TRBJ2-7; 12 nucleotides match TRBD1. The CDR3 runs 15 residues. CDR1 SGHRS and CDR2 YFSETQ come from the germline V gene. J gave up 6 bases and V 4 bases, and 8 bases lay outside the gene matches. Full variable domain (remainder filled in from reference TRBV5-1 and TRBJ2-7): KAGVTQTPRYLIKTRGQQVTLSCSPISGHRSVSWYQQTPGQGLQFLFEYFSETQRNKGNFPGRFSGRQFSNSRSEMNVSTLELGDSALYLCASSPDGDRGREQYFGPGTRLTVT.

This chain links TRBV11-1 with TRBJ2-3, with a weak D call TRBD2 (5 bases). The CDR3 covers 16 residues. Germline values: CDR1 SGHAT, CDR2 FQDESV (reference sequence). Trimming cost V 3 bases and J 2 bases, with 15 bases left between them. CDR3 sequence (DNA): TGTGCCAGCAGCTTTACTAGGATGGATCCCACAGATACGCAGTATTTT. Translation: CASSFTRMDPTDTQYF.

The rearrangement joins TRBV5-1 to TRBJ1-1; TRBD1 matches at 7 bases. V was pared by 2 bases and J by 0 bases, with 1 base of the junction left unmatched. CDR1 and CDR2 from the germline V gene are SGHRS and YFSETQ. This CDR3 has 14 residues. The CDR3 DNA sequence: TGCGCCAGCAGCTTAGACAGGGTGAACACTGAAGCTTTCTTT. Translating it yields CASSLDRVNTEAFF.

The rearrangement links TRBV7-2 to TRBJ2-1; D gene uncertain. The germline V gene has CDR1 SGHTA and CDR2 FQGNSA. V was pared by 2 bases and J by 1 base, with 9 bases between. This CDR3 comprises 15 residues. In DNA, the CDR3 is TGTGCCAGCAGCTTACTCCTCGGGTCCTACAATGAGCAGTTCTTC. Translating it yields CASSLLLGSYNEQFF.

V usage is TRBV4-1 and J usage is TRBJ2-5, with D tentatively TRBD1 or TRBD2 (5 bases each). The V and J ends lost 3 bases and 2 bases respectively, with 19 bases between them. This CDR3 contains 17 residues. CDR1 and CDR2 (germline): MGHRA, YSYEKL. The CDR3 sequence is CASSQRTGTLSQETQYF. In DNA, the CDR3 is TGCGCCAGCAGCCAGCGTACCGGGACGTTATCGCAAGAGACCCAGTACTTC.

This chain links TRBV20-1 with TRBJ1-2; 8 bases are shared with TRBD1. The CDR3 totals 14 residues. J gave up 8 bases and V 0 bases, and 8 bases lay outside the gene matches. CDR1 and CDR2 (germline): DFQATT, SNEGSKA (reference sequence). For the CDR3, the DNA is TGCAGTGCTAGAGATCCCAGGGGGCTAGGGGGCTACACCTTC. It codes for CSARDPRGLGGYTF.

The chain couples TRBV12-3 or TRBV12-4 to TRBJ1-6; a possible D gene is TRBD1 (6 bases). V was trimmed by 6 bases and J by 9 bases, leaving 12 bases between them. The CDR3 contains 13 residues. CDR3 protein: CASSLDSGSPLHF. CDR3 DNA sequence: TGTGCCAGCAGCCTGGACAGTGGTTCACCCCTCCACTTT.

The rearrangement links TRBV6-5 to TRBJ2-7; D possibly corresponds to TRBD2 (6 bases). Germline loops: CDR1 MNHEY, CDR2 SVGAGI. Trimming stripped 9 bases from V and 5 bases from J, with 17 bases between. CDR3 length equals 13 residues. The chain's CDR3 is CASVSAGRNEQYF. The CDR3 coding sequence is TGTGCCAGTGTCTCGGCGGGACGCAACGAGCAGTACTTC.

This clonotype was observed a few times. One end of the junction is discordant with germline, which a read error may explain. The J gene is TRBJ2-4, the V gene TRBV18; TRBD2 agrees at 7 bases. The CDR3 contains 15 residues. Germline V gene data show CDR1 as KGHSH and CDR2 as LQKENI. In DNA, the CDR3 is TGTGCCAGCTCACCAGAGGGAGGGCATTTAAACGTTCAGTACTTC. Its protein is CASSPEGGHLNVQYF. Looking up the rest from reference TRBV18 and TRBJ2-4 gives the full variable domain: NAGVMQNPRHLVRRRGQEARLRCSPMKGHSHVYWYRQLPEEGLKFMVYLQKENIIDESGMPKERFSAEFPKEGPSILRIQQVVRGDSAAYFCASSPEGGHLNVQYFGAGTRLSVL.

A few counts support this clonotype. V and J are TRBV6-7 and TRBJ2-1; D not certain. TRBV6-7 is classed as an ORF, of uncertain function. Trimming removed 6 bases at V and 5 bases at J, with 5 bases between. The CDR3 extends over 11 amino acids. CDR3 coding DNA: TGTGCCAGCAGAACTCACAATGAGCAGTTCTTC. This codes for CASRTHNEQFF.

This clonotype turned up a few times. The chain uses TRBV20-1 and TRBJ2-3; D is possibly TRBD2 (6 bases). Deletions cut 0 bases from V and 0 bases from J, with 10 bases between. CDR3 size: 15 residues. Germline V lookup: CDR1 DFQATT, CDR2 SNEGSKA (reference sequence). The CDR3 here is CSARDPGGSTDTQYF. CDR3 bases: TGCAGTGCTAGAGATCCCGGAGGGAGCACAGATACGCAGTATTTT.

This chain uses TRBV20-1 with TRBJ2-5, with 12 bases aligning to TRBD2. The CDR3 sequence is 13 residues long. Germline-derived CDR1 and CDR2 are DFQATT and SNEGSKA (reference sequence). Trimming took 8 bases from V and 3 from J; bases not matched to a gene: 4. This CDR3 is CSPRLAGEETQYF. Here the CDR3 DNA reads TGCAGTCCAAGACTAGCGGGAGAAGAGACCCAGTACTTC.

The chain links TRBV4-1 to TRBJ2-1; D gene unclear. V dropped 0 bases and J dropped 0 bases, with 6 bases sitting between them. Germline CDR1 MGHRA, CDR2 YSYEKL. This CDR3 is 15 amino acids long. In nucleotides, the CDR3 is TGCGCCAGCAGCCAAGATTGGGCCTCCTACAATGAGCAGTTCTTC. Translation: CASSQDWASYNEQFF.

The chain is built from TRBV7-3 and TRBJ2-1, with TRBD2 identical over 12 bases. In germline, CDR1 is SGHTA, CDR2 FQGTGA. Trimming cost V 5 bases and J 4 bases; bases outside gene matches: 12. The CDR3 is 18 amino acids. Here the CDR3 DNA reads TGTGCCAGCAGCCAGAGACTAGCGGGAGCCGGTGGTTACAATGAGCAGTTCTTC. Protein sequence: CASSQRLAGAGGYNEQFF.

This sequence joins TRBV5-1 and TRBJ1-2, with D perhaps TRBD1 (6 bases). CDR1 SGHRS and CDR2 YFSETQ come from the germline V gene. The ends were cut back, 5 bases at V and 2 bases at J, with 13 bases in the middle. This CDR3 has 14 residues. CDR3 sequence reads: CASREGVTNYGYTF. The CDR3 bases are TGCGCCAGCAGGGAGGGGGTAACAAACTATGGCTACACCTTC.

The CDR3 region has the DNA TGTGCCATCAGTGAGTACAGGATTGCCGACGAGCAGTACTTC. Protein sequence: CAISEYRIADEQYF. The rearrangement joins TRBV10-3 to TRBJ2-5; possibly TRBD1 for D (5 bases). The DNA end is more similar to TRBJ2-7, so the J call may be wrong. There are 14 residues in the CDR3. Germline CDR1 is ENHRY and CDR2 is SYGVKD.

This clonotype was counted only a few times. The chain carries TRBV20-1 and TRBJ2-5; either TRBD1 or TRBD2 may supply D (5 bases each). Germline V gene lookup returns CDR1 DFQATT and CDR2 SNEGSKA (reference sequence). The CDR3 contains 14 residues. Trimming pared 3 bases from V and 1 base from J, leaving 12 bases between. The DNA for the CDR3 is TGCAGTGCTAGCGTTCGGGGCATCCAAGAGACCCAGTACTTC. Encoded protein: CSASVRGIQETQYF.

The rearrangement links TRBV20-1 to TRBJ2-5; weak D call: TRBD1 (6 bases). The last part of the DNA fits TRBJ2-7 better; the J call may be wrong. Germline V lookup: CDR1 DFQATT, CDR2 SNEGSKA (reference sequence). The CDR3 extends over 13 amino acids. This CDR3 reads CSARRGKRYEQYF. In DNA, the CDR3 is TGCAGTGCCAGAAGGGGGAAACGTTACGAGCAGTACTTC.

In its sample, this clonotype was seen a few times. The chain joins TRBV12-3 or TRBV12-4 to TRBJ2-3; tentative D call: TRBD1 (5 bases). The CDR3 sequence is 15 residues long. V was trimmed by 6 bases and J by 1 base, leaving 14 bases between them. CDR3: CASSPSQGRTDTQYF. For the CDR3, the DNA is TGTGCCAGCAGCCCCAGCCAGGGCCGCACAGATACGCAGTATTTT.